A single sample is the source of the 19 T cell receptor beta chains below, sequenced in a study of blood T cell repertoires in COVID-19. Sequenced by immunoSEQ multiplex PCR; TCRdb stores in-frame clones only, minus some. The sample yields 250,000 to 350,000 clones, around 82% seen once. The sequencing sample was made of peripheral blood. Receptors were obtained from a human donor with COVID-19, enrolled during active disease. The donor label of this sample is uncertain.

V and J are TRBV5-1 and TRBJ1-2, with 7 positions matching TRBD1. The ends lost 0 bases at V and 6 bases at J; junction bases unmatched: 8. Germline V gives CDR1 SGHRS, CDR2 YFSETQ. The CDR3 extends over 15 amino acids. CDR3 in DNA: TGCGCCAGCAGCTTGGCTCCCGGGACAGCAAATGGCTACACCTTC. This sequence encodes CASSLAPGTANGYTF.

V usage is TRBV19 and J usage is TRBJ1-3; 7 bases are a match to TRBD1. V shed 4 bases and J 3 bases; nucleotides not matched to a gene: 3. Germline CDR1 and CDR2: LNHDA and SQIVND (reference sequence). The CDR3 loop spans 14 amino acids. The CDR3 spells CASSNRQGGNTIYF. The DNA of the CDR3 is TGTGCCAGTAGTAATAGACAGGGTGGAAACACCATATATTTT.

V usage is TRBV5-6 and J usage is TRBJ2-5; D is uncertain. Germline V gene lookup returns CDR1 SGHDT and CDR2 YYEEEE. Trimming took 0 bases from V and 11 from J, leaving 14 bases between them. The CDR3 loop spans 13 amino acids. CDR3 DNA: TGTGCCAGCAGCTTGGCTTCAAATGAGAGGCAGTACTTC. It codes for CASSLASNERQYF.

The V gene is TRBV24-1, the J gene TRBJ2-1; 9 nucleotides match TRBD2. CDR3 length equals 16 residues. Germline trimming cut 4 bases from V and 7 bases from J; bases unmatched to any gene: 10. Per the germline V gene, CDR1 is KGHDR and CDR2 is SFDVKD. CDR3 protein: CATSDPGTSPSNEQFF. CDR3 nucleotide sequence: TGTGCCACCAGTGACCCCGGGACTAGCCCGTCGAATGAGCAGTTCTTC.

For this clone: The sample has other DNA sequences that encode this CDR3 too. The chain couples TRBV29-1 to TRBJ1-1, with TRBD1 identical over 12 bases. J gave up 2 bases and V 6 bases, and 1 base lay outside the gene matches. Germline values: CDR1 SQVTM, CDR2 ANQGSEA. CDR3 length equals 13 residues. The CDR3 loop reads CSVGTGGNTEAFF. The CDR3 nucleotides read TGCAGCGTGGGGACAGGGGGCAACACTGAAGCTTTCTTT. Full variable domain (missing parts from reference TRBV29-1 and TRBJ1-1): SAVISQKPSRDICQRGTSLTIQCQVDSQVTMMFWYRQQPGQSLTLIATANQGSEATYESGFVIDKFPISRPNLTFSTLTVSNMSPEDSSIYLCSVGTGGNTEAFFGQGTRLTVV.

The CDR3 region has the DNA TGCGCCAGCCAGGGGGATTCGTACGAGCAGTACTTC. Its protein is CASQGDSYEQYF. This chain links TRBV10-1 with TRBJ2-7; 7 bases align to TRBD1. V trimming: 8 bases; J trimming: 4 bases; junction bases outside the gene matches: 5. This CDR3 is built from 12 residues. The germline V gene encodes CDR1 WNHNN and CDR2 SYGVQD (reference sequence).

The rearrangement links TRBV12-5 to TRBJ2-1; 11 bases match TRBD2. With 6 bases clipped from V and 6 bases from J, the junction kept 16 bases outside the gene matches. The germline CDR1 and CDR2 sequences are LGHNT and FRNRAP. This CDR3 has 18 amino acids. In DNA form, the CDR3 reads TGTGCTAGTGGCCGAGAATTAGCGGGAGGGCCGGGTAGCAATGAGCAGTTCTTC. This codes for CASGRELAGGPGSNEQFF.

The chain is built from TRBV19 and TRBJ2-6; 8 bases line up with TRBD2. With V trimmed by 8 bases and J by 2 bases, 2 bases remained unmatched. The CDR3 loop spans 14 amino acids. Per the germline V gene, CDR1 is LNHDA and CDR2 is SQIVND (reference sequence). Here the CDR3 reads CASHGGAGANVLTF. The CDR3 coding sequence is TGTGCCAGTCACGGGGGGGCTGGGGCCAACGTCCTGACTTTC.

The rearrangement uses TRBV23-1 and TRBJ2-7; no clear D. TRBV23-1 is treated as an ORF (open reading frame) with a function not yet certain. The V gene lost 1 base and the J gene lost 3 bases, with 13 bases spanning the gap. The CDR3 runs to 15 residues. The CDR3 DNA reads as TGCGCCAGCAGTCAATTTCGAGGAAAATTCTACGAGCAGTACTTC. Protein sequence: CASSQFRGKFYEQYF.

V gene TRBV10-3 combines with J gene TRBJ2-2; 12 bases agree with TRBD2. Germline V gene sequence: CDR1 ENHRY, CDR2 SYGVKD. The CDR3 is 15 residues long. V was pared by 6 bases and J by 4 bases, with 3 bases of the junction left unmatched. As DNA, the CDR3 is TGTGCCATCAGCAGACTAGCGGGAGCCACCGGGGAGCTGTTTTTT. It codes for CAISRLAGATGELFF.

The gene calls are TRBV28 and TRBJ1-1; TRBD1 is a possible D gene (6 bases). V was cut by 5 bases and J by 4 bases, with 20 bases left in between. The CDR3 has 16 amino acids. The germline gives CDR1 MDHEN, CDR2 SYDVKM. The CDR3: CASSALGGAGSTEAFF. CDR3 sequence (DNA): TGTGCCAGCAGTGCCCTAGGGGGGGCGGGTTCCACTGAAGCTTTCTTT.

This clone was seen just once. The chain carries TRBV11-1 and TRBJ1-1, with TRBD1 matching over 7 bases. CDR3 length equals 13 residues. V gave up 1 base and J gave up 6 bases; unmatched junction bases: 2. The V gene's germline CDR1 is SGHAT and CDR2 FQDESV (reference sequence). DNA for the CDR3: TGTGCCAGCAGCTTAGTCACAGGGGCTGAAGCTTTCTTT. Translated: CASSLVTGAEAFF.

The V and J genes are TRBV15 and TRBJ2-1, with TRBD1 matching 8 bases. Germline-derived CDR1 and CDR2 are LNHNV and YYDKDF (reference sequence). V was pared by 1 base and J by 7 bases, with 3 bases of the junction left unmatched. This CDR3 is built from 14 residues. CDR3 region: CATSRAGGWNEQFF. CDR3 nucleotide sequence: TGTGCCACCAGCAGAGCAGGGGGCTGGAATGAGCAGTTCTTC. The complete variable domain, with remaining parts taken from reference TRBV15 and TRBJ2-1, reads DAMVIQNPRYQVTQFGKPVTLSCSQTLNHNVMYWYQQKSSQAPKLLFHYYDKDFNNEADTPDNFQSRRPNTSFCFLDIRSPGLGDTAMYLCATSRAGGWNEQFFGPGTRLTVL.

The rearrangement uses TRBV11-3 and TRBJ2-1; 7 nucleotides align to TRBD2. CDR3 length: 19 amino acids. Losses at the gene ends were 5 bases for V and 0 bases for J; bases not matched to a gene: 16. Looked up from germline, CDR1 is SGHNT and CDR2 is YENEEA. The chain's CDR3 is CASSPAWPTGGGSYNEQFF. The CDR3 coding sequence is TGTGCCAGCAGCCCCGCATGGCCCACCGGCGGGGGCTCCTACAATGAGCAGTTCTTC.

The chain couples TRBV12-3 or TRBV12-4 to TRBJ2-7, with TRBD1 matching over 8 bases. With 6 bases clipped from V and 2 bases from J, the junction kept 3 bases outside the gene matches. CDR3 length equals 13 residues. CDR3 sequence (DNA): TGTGCCAGCAGGTTACAGGGGGCCTACGAGCAGTACTTC. Amino acids: CASRLQGAYEQYF.

The table lists this clone with a count of one. The chain joins TRBV27 to TRBJ1-5; 12 nucleotides align to TRBD1. CDR1 and CDR2 (germline): MNHEY, SMNVEV (reference sequence). The CDR3 has 16 amino acids. The trim removed 7 bases at V and 3 bases at J, leaving 7 bases unmatched. In DNA form, the CDR3 reads TGTGCCAGCACCCAGCCGGGACAGGGGGCCAATCAGCCCCAGCATTTT. Amino acid sequence: CASTQPGQGANQPQHF.

This chain connects TRBV5-1 to TRBJ2-7; 7 bases are shared with TRBD1. This CDR3 has 14 residues. J lost 3 bases, V lost 1 base, and 4 bases had no gene match. Germline V gene sequence: CDR1 SGHRS, CDR2 YFSETQ. For the CDR3, the DNA is TGCGCCAGCAGCTTGCCGGGACAGATCTACGAGCAGTACTTC. It codes for CASSLPGQIYEQYF.

V and J are TRBV5-6 and TRBJ2-3, with a tentative D call TRBD1 (5 bases). From germline, CDR1 is SGHDT and CDR2 YYEEEE. This CDR3 has 18 residues. Trimming removed 2 bases at V and 4 bases at J, with 23 bases between. The CDR3: CASSFGPPHTGLADTQYF. CDR3 in DNA: TGTGCCAGCAGCTTTGGTCCCCCCCACACAGGCCTAGCAGATACGCAGTATTTT.

The chain is built from TRBV4-3 and TRBJ2-7; 9 bases are a match to TRBD1. The germline CDR1 and CDR2 sequences are LGHNA and YSLEER. V trimming: 4 bases; J trimming: 2 bases; junction bases outside the gene matches: 6. This CDR3 has 15 amino acids. CDR3 sequence reads: CASSRTGTGPYEQYF. For the CDR3, the DNA is TGCGCCAGCAGCCGTACCGGGACAGGGCCCTACGAGCAGTACTTC.